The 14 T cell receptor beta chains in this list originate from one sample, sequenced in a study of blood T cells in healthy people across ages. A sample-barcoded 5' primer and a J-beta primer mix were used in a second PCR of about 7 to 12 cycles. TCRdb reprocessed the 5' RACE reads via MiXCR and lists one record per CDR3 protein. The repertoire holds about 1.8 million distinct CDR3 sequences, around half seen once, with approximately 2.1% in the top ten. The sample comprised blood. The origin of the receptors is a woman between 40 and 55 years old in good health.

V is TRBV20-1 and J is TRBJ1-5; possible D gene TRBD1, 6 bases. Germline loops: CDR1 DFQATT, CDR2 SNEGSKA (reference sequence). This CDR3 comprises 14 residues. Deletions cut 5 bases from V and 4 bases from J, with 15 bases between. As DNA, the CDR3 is TGCAGTGCTGGGGGGGGGCAGGGTAATCAGCCCCAGCATTTT. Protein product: CSAGGGQGNQPQHF.

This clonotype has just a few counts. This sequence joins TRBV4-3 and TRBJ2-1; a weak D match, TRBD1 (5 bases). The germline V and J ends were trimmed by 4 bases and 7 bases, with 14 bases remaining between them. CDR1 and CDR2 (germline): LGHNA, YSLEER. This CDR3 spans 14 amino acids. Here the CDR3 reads CASSRKSGANEQFF. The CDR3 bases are TGCGCCAGCAGCCGAAAGAGTGGGGCAAATGAGCAGTTCTTC.

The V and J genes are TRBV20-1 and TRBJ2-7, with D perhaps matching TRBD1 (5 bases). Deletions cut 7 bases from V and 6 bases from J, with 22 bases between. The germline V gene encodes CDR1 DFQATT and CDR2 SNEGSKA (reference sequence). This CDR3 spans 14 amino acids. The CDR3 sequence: CSVGAQRYTSEQYF. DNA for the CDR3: TGCAGTGTAGGGGCCCAGAGATACACATCCGAGCAGTACTTC.

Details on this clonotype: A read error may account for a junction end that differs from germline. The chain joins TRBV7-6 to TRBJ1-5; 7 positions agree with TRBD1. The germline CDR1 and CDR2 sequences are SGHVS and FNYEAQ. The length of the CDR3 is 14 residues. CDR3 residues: CASGLAGGGQPQHF. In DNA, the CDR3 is TGTGCCAGCGGCTTAGCAGGGGGTGGGCAGCCCCAGCATTTT.

CDR3: CASTQGRDGELFF. The CDR3 DNA is TGTGCCAGCACCCAGGGTCGGGACGGGGAGCTGTTTTTT. V usage is TRBV6-6 and J usage is TRBJ2-2; the D call may be TRBD1 or TRBD2 (5 bases each). V was clipped by 7 bases and J by 7 bases, with 13 bases between them. The CDR3 is 13 residues long. Germline lookup yields CDR1 MNHNY and CDR2 SVGAGI (reference sequence).

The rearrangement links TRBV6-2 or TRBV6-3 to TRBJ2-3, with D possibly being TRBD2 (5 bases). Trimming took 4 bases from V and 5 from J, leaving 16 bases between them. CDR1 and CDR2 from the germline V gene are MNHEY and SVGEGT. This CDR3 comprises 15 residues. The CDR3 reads CASSFVAMDGDTQYF. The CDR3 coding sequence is TGTGCCAGCAGTTTTGTAGCGATGGACGGAGATACGCAGTATTTT.

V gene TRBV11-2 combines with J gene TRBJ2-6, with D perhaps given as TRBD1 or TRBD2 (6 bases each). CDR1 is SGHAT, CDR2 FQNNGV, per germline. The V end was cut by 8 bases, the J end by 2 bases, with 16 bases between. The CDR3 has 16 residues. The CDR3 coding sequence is TGTGCCAGCTACGGAATGGGGGGCACTGGGGCCAACGTCCTGACTTTC. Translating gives CASYGMGGTGANVLTF. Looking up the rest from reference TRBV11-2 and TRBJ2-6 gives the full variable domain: EAGVAQSPRYKIIEKRQSVAFWCNPISGHATLYWYQQILGQGPKLLIQFQNNGVVDDSQLPKDRFSAERLKGVDSTLKIQPAKLEDSAVYLCASYGMGGTGANVLTFGAGSRLTVL.

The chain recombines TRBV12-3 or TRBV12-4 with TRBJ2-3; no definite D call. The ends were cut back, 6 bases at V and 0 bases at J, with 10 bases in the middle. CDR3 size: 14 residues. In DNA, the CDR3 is TGTGCCAGCAGGCCGCTCTCTAGCACAGATACGCAGTATTTT. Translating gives CASRPLSSTDTQYF.

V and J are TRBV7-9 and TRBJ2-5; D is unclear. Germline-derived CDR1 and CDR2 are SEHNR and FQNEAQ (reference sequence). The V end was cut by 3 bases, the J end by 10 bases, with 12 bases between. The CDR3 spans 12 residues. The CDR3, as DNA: TGTGCCAGCAGCTTGGACCTGATGGTCCAGTACTTC. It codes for CASSLDLMVQYF. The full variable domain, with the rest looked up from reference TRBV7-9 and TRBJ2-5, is DTGVSQNPRHKITKRGQNVTFRCDPISEHNRLYWYRQTLGQGPEFLTYFQNEAQLEKSRLLSDRFSAERPKGSFSTLEIQRTEQGDSAMYLCASSLDLMVQYFGPGTRLLVL.

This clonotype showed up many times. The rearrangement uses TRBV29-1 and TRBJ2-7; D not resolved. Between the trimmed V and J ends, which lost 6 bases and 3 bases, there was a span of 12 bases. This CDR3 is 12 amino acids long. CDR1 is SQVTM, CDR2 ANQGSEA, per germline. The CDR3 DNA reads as TGCAGCGTGACCAGACACAGCTACGAGCAGTACTTC. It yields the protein CSVTRHSYEQYF.

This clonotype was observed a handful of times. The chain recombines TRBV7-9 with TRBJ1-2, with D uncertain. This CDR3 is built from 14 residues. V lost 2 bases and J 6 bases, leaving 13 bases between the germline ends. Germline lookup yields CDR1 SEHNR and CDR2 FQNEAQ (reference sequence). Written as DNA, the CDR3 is TGTGCCAGCAGCTTAAGGGCCCATGTCGATGGCTACACCTTC. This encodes CASSLRAHVDGYTF.

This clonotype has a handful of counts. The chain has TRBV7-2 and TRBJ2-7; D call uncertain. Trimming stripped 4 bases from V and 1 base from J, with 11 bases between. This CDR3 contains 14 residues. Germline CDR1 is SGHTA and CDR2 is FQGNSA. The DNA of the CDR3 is TGTGCCAGCAGCTCTGCTAGGAGTTCCTACGAGCAGTACTTC. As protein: CASSSARSSYEQYF.

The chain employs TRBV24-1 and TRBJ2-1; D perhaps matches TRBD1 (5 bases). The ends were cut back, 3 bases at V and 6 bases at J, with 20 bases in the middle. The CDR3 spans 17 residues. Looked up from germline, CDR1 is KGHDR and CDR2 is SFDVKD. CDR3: CATSDPVRQLHSNEQFF. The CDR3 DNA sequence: TGTGCCACCAGTGATCCCGTAAGACAGCTCCATTCCAATGAGCAGTTCTTC.

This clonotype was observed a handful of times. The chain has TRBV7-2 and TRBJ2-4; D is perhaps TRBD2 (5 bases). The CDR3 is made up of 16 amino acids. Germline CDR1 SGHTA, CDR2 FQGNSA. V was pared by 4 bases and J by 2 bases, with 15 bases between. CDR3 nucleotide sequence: TGTGCCAGCAGCTATACTGTCCGGGGTACCAAAAACATTCAGTACTTC. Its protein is CASSYTVRGTKNIQYF.